This T cell receptor (beta chain) is drawn from a study of blood T cell repertoires in COVID-19. V was trimmed by 8 bases and J by 2 bases, leaving 9 bases between them. The CDR3 is 12 residues long. Germline V gene data show CDR1 as MDHEN and CDR2 as SYDVKM. In the source study's methods: Estimation of nucleated cell counts was performed using reference gene primer amplification. The method was immunoSEQ multiplex PCR; TCRdb's version includes in-frame clones alone and lacks a portion of them. The DNA was the basis for D and trimming; V, J and clone size are from that table. The data contain around 480,000 clones, approximately 86% of them singletons. Enrolled through a virtual design, the participants were between 18 and 89 years of age and came from under 30 US areas. Participants had their cohort set by participant-reported clinical history.

The clonotype originates from a woman younger than 35 who had recovered from COVID-19. The sample was PBMCs or T cells enriched from blood (not recorded which). This chain connects TRBV28 to TRBJ1-1; D is uncertain. The CDR3: CASRERNTEAFF. The CDR3 DNA follows: TGTGCCAGCCGGGAGAGAAACACTGAAGCTTTCTTT.